This TCR beta chain was recorded in a study of cytomegalovirus exposure and HLA in healthy donors. A multiplex PCR was run with 60 Vbeta primers and 13 Jbeta primers. Clones were read by immunoSEQ multiplex PCR, and TCRdb kept only the in-frame ones, dropping some. With about 200,000 clones in the sample, the ten largest clones hold approximately 0.98%. Germline CDR1 reads SGHAT; CDR2 reads FQNNGV. The CDR3 covers 17 residues. Between the trimmed V and J ends, which lost 0 bases and 5 bases, there was a span of 14 bases. Sequencing was performed on PBMCs. The sequence came from a woman between 25 and 40 years old in good health and CMV-seropositive. The genes are TRBV11-2 and TRBJ1-6; maybe TRBD1 (6 bases). The CDR3 bases are TGTGCCAGCAGCTTAGAGCTCTGGGGGGGCAATAATTCACCCCTCCACTTT. Encoded protein: CASSLELWGGNNSPLHF.